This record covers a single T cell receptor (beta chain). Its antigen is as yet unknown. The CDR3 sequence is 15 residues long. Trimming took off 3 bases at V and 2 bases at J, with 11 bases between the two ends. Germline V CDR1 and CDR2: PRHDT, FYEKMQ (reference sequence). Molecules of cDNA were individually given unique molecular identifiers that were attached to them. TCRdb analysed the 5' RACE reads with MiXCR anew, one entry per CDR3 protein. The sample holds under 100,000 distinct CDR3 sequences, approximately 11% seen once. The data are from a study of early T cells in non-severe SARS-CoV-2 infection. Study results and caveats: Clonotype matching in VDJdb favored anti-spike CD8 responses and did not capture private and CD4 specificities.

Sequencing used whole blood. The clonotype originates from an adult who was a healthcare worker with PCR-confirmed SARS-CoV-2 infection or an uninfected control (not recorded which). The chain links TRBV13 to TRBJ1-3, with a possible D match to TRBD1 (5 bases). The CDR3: CASSFSEGPGNTIYF. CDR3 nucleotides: TGTGCCAGCAGCTTCTCCGAGGGGCCTGGAAACACCATATATTTT.